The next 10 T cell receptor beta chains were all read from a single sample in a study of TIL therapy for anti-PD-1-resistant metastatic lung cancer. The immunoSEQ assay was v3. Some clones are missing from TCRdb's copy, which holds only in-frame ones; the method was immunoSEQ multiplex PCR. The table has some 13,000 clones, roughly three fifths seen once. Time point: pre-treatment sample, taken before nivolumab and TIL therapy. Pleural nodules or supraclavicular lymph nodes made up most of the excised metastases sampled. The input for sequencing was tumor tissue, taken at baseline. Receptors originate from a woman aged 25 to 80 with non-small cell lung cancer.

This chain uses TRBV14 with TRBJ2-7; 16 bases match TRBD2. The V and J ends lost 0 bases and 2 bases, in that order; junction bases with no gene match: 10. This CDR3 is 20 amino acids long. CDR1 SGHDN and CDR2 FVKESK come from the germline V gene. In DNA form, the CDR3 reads TGTGCCAGCAGCCAAGATCCCGGGACTAGCGGGAGGGCTTGGGCCTACGAGCAGTACTTC. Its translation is CASSQDPGTSGRAWAYEQYF.

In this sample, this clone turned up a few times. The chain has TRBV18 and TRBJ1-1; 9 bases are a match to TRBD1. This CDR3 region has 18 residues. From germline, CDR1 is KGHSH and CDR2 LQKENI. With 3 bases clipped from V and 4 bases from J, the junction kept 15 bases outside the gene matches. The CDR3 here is CASSPFGTGRTGGTEAFF. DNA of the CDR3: TGTGCCAGCTCACCCTTCGGGACAGGGCGTACTGGAGGCACTGAAGCTTTCTTT.

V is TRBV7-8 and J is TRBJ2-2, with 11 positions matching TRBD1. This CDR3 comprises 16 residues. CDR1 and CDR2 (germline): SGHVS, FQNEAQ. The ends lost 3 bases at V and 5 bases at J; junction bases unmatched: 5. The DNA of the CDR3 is TGTGCCAGCAGCTTTTGGGGACAGGGGGGAACCGGGGAGCTGTTTTTT. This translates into CASSFWGQGGTGELFF.

The CDR3 sequence: CASSYVGGAEAFF. The DNA for the CDR3 is TGTGCCAGCAGTTACGTCGGGGGGGCTGAAGCTTTCTTT. V is TRBV6-5 and J is TRBJ1-1; possible D gene TRBD1, 5 bases. CDR1 is MNHEY, CDR2 SVGAGI, per germline. V dropped 2 bases and J dropped 6 bases, with 10 bases sitting between them. The CDR3 loop spans 13 amino acids.

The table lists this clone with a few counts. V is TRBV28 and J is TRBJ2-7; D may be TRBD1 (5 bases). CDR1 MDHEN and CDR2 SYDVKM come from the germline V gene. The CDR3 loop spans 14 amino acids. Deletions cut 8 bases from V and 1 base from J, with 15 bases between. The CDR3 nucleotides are TGTGCCAGCGGCAGGGTGATAGGTTCCTACGAGCAGTACTTC. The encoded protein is CASGRVIGSYEQYF.

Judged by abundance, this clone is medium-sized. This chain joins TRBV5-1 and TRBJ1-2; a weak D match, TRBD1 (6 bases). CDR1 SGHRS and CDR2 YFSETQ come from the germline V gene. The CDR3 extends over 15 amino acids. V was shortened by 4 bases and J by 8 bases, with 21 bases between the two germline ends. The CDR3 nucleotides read TGCGCCAGCAGCCCCGCCAGGGGTGAAAAGGAAGGCTACACCTTC. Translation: CASSPARGEKEGYTF.

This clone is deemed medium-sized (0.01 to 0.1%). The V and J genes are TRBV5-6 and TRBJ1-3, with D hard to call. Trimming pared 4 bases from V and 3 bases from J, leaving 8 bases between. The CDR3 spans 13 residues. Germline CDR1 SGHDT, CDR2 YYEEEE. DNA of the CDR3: TGTGCCAGCAGCGCGACGCGTGGAAACACCATATATTTT. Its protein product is CASSATRGNTIYF. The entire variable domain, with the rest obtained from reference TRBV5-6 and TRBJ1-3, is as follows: DAGVTQSPTHLIKTRGQQVTLRCSPKSGHDTVSWYQQALGQGPQFIFQYYEEEERQRGNFPDRFSGHQFPNYSSELNVNALLLGDSALYLCASSATRGNTIYFGEGSWLTVV.

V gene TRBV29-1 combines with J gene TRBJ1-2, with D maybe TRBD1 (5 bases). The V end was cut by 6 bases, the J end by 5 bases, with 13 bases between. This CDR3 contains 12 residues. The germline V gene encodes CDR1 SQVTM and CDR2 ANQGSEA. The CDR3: CSVGGEGYGYTF. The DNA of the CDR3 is TGCAGCGTGGGGGGGGAGGGATATGGCTACACCTTC.

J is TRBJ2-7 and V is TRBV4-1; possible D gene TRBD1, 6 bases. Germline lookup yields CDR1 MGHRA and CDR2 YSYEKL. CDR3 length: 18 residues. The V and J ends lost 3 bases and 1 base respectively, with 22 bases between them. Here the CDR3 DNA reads TGCGCCAGCAGCCACCAGACAGGAGGCGTAATTTCTTCCTACGAGCAGTACTTC. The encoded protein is CASSHQTGGVISSYEQYF.

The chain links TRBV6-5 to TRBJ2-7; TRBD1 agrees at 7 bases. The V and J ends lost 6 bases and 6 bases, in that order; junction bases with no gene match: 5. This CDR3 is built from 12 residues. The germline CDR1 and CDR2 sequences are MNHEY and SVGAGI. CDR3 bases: TGTGCCAGCAGCCCTACAGGGGTCGAGCAGTACTTC. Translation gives CASSPTGVEQYF.